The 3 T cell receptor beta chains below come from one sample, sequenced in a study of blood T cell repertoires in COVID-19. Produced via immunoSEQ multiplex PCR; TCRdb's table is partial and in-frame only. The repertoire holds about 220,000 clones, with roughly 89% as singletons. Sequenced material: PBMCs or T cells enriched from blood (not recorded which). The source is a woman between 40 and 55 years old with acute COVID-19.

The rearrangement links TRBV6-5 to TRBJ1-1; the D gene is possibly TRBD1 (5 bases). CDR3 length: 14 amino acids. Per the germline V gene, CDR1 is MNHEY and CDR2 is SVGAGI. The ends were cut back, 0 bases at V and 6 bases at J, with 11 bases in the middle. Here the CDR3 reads CASSYSIAGAEAFF. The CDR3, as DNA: TGTGCCAGCAGTTACTCGATCGCGGGGGCTGAAGCTTTCTTT.

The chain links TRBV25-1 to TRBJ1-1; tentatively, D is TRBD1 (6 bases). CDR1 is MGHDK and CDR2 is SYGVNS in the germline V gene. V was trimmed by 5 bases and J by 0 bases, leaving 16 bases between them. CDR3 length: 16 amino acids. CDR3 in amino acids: CASSPSATGMNTEAFF. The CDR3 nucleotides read TGTGCCAGCAGTCCCTCGGCAACAGGGATGAACACTGAAGCTTTCTTT. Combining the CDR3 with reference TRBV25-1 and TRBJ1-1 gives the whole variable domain EADIYQTPRYLVIGTGKKITLECSQTMGHDKMYWYQQDPGMELHLIHYSYGVNSTEKGDLSSESTVSRIRTEHFPLTLESARPSHTSQYLCASSPSATGMNTEAFFGQGTRLTVV.

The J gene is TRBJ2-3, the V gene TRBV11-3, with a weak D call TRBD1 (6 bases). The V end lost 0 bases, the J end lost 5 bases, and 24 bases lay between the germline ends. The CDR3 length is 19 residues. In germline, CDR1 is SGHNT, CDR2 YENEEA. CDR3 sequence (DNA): TGTGCCAGCAGCTTAGATGGGGGCTCCGGGGCCCCGGATGAAGATACGCAGTATTTT. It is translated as CASSLDGGSGAPDEDTQYF. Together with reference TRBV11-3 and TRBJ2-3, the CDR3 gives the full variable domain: EAGVVQSPRYKIIEKKQPVAFWCNPISGHNTLYWYLQNLGQGPELLIRYENEEAVDDSQLPKDRFSAERLKGVDSTLKIQPAELGDSAVYLCASSLDGGSGAPDEDTQYFGPGTRLTVL.